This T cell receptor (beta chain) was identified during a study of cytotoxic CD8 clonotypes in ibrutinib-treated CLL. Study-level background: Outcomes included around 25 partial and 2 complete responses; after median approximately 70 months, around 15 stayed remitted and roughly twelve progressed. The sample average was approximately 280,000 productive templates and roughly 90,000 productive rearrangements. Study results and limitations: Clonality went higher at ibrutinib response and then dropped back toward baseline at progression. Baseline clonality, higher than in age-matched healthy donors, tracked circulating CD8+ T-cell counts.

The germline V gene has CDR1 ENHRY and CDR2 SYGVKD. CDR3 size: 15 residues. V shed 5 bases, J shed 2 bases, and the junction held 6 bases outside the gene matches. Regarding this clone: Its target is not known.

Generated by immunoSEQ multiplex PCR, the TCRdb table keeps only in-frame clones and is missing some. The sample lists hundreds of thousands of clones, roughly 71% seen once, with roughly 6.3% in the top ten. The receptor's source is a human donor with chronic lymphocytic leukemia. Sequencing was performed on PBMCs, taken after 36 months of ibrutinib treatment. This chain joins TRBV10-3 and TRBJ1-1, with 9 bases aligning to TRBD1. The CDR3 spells CAISPGTGFNTEAFF. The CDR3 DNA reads TGTGCCATCAGTCCCGGGACAGGGTTTAACACTGAAGCTTTCTTT.